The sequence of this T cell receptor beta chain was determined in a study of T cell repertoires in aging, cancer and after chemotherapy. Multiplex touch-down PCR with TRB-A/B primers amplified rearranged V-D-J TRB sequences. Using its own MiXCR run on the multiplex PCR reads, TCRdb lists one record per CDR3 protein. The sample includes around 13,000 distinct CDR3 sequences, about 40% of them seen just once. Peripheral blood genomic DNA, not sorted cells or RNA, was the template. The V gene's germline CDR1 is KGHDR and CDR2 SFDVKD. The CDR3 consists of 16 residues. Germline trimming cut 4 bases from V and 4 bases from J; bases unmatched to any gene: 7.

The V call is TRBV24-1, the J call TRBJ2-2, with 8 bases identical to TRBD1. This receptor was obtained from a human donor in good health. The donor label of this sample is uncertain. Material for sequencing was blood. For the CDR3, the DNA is TGTGCCACCAGTGACCCGGACAGGGTACCCACCGGGGAGCTGTTTTTT. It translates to CATSDPDRVPTGELFF.